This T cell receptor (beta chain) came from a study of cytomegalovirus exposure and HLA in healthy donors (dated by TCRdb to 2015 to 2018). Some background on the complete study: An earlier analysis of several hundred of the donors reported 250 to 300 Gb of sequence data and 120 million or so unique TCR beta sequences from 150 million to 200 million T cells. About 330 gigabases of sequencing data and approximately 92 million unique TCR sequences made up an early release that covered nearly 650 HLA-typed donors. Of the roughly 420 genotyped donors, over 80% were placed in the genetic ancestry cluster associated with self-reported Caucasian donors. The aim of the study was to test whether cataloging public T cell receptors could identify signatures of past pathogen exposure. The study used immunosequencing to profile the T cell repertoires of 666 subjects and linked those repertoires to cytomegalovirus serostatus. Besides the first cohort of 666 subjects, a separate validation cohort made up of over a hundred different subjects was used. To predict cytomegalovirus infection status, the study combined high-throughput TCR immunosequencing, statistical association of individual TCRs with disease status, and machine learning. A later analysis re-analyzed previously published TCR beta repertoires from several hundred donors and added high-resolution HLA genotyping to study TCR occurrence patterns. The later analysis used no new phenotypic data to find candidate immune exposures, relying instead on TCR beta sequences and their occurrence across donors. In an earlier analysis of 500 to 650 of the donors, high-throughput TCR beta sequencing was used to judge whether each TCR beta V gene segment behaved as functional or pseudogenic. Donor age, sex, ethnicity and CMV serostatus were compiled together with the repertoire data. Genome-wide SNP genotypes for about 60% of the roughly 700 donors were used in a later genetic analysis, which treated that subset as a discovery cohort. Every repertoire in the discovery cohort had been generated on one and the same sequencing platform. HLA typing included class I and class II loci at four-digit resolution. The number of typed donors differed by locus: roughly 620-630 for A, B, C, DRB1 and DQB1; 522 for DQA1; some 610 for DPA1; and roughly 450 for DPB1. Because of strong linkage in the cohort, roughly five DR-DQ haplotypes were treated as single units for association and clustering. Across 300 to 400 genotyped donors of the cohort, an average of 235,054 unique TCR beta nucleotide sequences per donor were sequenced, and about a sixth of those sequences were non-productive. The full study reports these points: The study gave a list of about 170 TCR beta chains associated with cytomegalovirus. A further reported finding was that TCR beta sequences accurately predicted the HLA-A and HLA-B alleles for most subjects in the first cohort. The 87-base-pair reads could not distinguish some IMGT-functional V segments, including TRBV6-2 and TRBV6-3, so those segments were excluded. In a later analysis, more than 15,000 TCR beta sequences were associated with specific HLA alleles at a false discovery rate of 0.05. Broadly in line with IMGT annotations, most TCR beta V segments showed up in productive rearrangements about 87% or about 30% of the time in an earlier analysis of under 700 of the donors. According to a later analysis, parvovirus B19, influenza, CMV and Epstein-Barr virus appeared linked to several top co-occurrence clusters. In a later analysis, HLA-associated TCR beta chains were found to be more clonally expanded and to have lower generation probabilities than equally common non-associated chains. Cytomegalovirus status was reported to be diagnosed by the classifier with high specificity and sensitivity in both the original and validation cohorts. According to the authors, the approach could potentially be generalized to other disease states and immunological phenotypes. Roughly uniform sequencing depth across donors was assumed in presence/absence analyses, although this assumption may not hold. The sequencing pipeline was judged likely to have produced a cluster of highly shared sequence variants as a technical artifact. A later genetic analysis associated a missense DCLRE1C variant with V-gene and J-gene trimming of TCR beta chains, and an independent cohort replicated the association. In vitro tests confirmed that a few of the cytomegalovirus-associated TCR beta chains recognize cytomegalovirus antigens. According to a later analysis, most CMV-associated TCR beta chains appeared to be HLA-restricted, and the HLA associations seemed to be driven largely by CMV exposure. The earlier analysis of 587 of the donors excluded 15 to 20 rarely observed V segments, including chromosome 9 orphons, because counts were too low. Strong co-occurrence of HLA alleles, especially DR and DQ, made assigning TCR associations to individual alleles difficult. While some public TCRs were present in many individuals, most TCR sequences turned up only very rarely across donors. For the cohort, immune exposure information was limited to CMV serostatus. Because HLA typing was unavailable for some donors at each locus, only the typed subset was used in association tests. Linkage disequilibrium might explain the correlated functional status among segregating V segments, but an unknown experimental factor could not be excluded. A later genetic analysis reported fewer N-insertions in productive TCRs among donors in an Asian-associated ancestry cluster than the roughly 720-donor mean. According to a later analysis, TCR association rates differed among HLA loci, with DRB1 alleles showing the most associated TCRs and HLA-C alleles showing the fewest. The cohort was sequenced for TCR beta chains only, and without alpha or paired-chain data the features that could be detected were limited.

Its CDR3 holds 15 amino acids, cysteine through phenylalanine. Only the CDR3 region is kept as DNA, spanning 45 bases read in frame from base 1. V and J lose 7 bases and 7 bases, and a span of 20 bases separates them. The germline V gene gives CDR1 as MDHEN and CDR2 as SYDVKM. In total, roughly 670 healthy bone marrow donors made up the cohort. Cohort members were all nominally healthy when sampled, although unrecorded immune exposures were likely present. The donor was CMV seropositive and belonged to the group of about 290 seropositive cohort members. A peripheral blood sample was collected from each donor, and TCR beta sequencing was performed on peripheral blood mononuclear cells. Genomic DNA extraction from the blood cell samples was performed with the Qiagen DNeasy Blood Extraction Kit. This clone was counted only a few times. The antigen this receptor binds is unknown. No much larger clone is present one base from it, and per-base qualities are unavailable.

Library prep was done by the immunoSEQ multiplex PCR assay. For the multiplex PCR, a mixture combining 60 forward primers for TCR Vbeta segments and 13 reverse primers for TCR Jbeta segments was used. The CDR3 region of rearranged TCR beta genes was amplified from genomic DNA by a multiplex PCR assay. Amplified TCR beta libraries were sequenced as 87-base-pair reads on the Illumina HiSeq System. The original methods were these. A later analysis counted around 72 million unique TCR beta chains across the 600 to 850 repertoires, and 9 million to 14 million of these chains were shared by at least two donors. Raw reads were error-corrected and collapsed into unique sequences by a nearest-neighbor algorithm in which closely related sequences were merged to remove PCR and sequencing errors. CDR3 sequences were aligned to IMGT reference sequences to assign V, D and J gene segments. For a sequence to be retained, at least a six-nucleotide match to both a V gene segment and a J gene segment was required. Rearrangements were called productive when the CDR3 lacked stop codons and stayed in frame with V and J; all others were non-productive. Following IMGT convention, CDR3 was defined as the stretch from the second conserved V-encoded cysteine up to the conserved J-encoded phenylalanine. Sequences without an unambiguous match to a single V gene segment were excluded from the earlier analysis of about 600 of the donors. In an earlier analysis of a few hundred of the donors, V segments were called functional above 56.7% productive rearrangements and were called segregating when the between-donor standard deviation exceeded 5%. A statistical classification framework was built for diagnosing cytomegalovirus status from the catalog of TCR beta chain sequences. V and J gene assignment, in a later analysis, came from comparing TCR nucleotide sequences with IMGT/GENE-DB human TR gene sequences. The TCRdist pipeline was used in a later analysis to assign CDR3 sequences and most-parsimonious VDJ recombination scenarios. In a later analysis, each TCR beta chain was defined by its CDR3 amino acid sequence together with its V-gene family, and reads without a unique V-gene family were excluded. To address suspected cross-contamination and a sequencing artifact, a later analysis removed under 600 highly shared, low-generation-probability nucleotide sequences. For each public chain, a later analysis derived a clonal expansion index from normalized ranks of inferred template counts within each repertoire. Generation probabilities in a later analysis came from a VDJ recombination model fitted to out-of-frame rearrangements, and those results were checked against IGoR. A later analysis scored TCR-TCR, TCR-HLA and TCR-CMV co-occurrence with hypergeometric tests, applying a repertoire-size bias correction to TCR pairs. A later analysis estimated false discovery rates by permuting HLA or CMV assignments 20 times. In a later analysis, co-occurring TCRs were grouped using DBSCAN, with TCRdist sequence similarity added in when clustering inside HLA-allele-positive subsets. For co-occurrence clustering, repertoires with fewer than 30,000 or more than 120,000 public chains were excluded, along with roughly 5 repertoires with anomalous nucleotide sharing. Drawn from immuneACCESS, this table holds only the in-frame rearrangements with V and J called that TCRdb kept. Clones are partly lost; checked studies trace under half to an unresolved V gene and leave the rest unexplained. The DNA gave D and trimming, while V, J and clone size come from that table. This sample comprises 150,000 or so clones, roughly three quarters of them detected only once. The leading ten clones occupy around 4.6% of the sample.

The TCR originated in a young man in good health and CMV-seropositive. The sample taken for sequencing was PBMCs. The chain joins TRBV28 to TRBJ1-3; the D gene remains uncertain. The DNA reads TGTGCCAGCACCCCCCCGCGAGGGAGAGGGAACACCATATATTTT. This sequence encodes CASTPPRGRGNTIYF. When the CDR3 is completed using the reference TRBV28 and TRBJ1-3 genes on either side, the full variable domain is DVKVTQSSRYLVKRTGEKVFLECVQDMDHENMFWYRQDPGLGLRLIYFSYDVKMKEKGDIPEGYSVSREKKERFSLILESASTNQTSMYLCASTPPRGRGNTIYFGEGSWLTVV.